One T cell receptor beta chain is described in this entry. Its antigen remains undetermined. Base quality data are lacking; no much larger clone is found one base away. The study profiled bulk TCR beta-chain repertoires in matched peripheral blood, tumor and adjacent normal breast tissue taken from fewer than 20 patients with early-stage breast cancer. Before surgery, roughly 5-10 mL of whole blood was collected in EDTA tubes and processed within 2 hours. Ficoll-Paque centrifugation in SepMate-50 tubes was used to isolate peripheral blood mononuclear cells. PBMCs were cryopreserved in aliquots of about 1.7 to 4.5 million cells in about 90% FBS with roughly 10% DMSO and kept in liquid nitrogen. The Qiagen AllPrep DNA/RNA Mini kit was used for genomic DNA extraction. This entry is derived from a study of early stage breast cancer tumors (dated by TCRdb to 2015 to 2018). Looking at the study overall: Of the roughly 17 invasive breast tumors, roughly 13 were found to be estrogen receptor-positive, progesterone receptor-positive and HER2-negative. On average, each sample had roughly 9.7-fold read coverage. About 65% of the 12 ER+/PR+/HER2- tumors were invasive ductal carcinomas, while the other four were invasive lobular carcinomas. The samples as a whole yielded some 2,700,000 detected templates, corresponding to 850,000 to 1,400,000 unique clonotypes.

Summary of the overall study and its limitations: Compared with adjacent normal breast tissue, tumors had about 2.5-fold higher T cell density and higher clonality. Because the cohort was small, analysis by tumor subtype was not possible. Enriched TCRB sequences shared across patients were mostly commonly generated sequences, unlikely to play an important role in the tumor microenvironment. Chain pairing and functional markers such as CD4, CD8 and FOXP3 were missed by bulk genomic DNA sequencing of unsorted cells. Repertoires from blood and normal breast were more alike than repertoires from blood and tumor, and in about 85% of the 16 patients, comparing each tissue with blood separated tumor from normal.

Each sample was amplified in two independent genomic DNA replicates, using approximately 0.5 ug for blood and approximately 1.6 ug for tumor or normal breast. TCRB sequencing of genomic DNA was carried out with the ImmunoSeq Intro kit according to the manufacturer's instructions. The multiplex PCR ran for 30 to 40 cycles using proprietary primers and spike-in control sequences for absolute quantification. Single-end 150-bp reads were used to sequence an 87-bp fragment spanning the CDR3 and the flanking V and J genes. Seven samples, with two replicates for each sample, were multiplexed per lane of an Illumina MiSeq using version 3.0 chemistry. Per the authors' processing: Raw data were processed with the vendor's proprietary pipeline, and both replicates were merged into a single result per sample. Productive rearrangements sharing the V-gene family, CDR3 amino acid sequence and J-gene segment were defined as clonotypes. Clonality was computed as 1 minus the normalized Shannon entropy (Pielou evenness) of TCRB abundances. To estimate T cell density, the total number of templates was divided by the input cell count, which was inferred from how much DNA went in. Recon, run with its default parameters, was used to estimate overall repertoire diversity and clonality. A clonotype counted as tumor-enriched if its abundance in tumor exceeded 0.1% and was at least 32-fold higher than its abundance in normal breast. TCRdb limited this immuneACCESS table to in-frame rearrangements with V and J called. A share of clones is missing; checked studies link under half to unresolved V genes, and the rest is unexplained. V and J calls and clone size come straight from that table; D and trimming were deduced from the DNA. The sample table records some 35,000 clones; under 80% of these occur just once. The ten largest account for 6.8% of the sample.

Reading the germline V gene (reference sequence) gives CDR1 LNHDA and CDR2 SQIVND. The germline V and J ends show losses of 9 bases and 2 bases respectively, and no gene match explains 10 bases of the junction. The CDR3 runs 16 residues from the cysteine to the phenylalanine. Only the CDR3 region is kept as DNA, spanning 48 bases read in frame from base 1. The sequence is built from TRBV19 and TRBJ1-4, and TRBD1 aligns with 9 junction nucleotides. The TCR was taken from a person in their sixties or seventies with breast cancer. What was sequenced was blood. This receptor carries the CDR3 CARPGQGRETNEKLFF. The sequenced DNA is TGTGCCAGGCCGGGACAGGGAAGGGAGACTAATGAAAAACTGTTTTTT.